Below are 18 T cell receptor beta chains sequenced from a single sample in a study of PD-1 blockade in classical Hodgkin lymphoma. The data were produced by immunoSEQ multiplex PCR, yet TCRdb's version contains in-frame clones alone and is incomplete. The sample includes 130,000 to 150,000 clones, approximately 80% seen only once; the top ten take roughly 9.8%. Relapse after autologous stem cell transplantation occurred in every patient, and brentuximab vedotin exposure varied. This sample comprised peripheral blood mononuclear cells (PBMCs), obtained before the second cycle of nivolumab. Every receptor here comes from a human donor with classical Hodgkin lymphoma.

The gene calls are TRBV4-3 and TRBJ2-7; D is possibly TRBD1 (6 bases). V gave up 3 bases and J gave up 4 bases, with 19 bases separating them. The CDR3 sequence is 16 residues long. Per germline, CDR1 LGHNA and CDR2 YSLEER. CDR3 in amino acids: CASSHQDSTYGYEQYF. The CDR3 coding sequence is TGCGCCAGCAGCCATCAGGACAGTACCTATGGGTACGAGCAGTACTTC.

This rearrangement joins TRBV6-6 to TRBJ2-5; maybe TRBD1 (5 bases). The V and J ends lost 5 bases and 7 bases respectively, with 17 bases between them. The CDR3 runs 14 residues. CDR1 is MNHNY, CDR2 SVGAGI, per germline (reference sequence). The CDR3 spells CASSPSRDRMTQYF. The CDR3 DNA reads as TGTGCCAGCAGTCCCAGCAGGGATCGTATGACCCAGTACTTC.

V gene TRBV7-2 combines with J gene TRBJ2-7, with TRBD2 matching over 8 bases. Germline-derived CDR1 and CDR2 are SGHTA and FQGNSA. This CDR3 has 18 residues. V lost 5 bases to trimming and J lost 4 bases; unmatched junction nucleotides: 19. The CDR3 bases are TGTGCCAGCAGCCCTCGGGAGGGCGGGAGGCCGTTCCAGTACGAGCAGTACTTC. As protein: CASSPREGGRPFQYEQYF.

CDR3: CASRVVGLRTQYF. CDR3 bases: TGTGCCAGCAGGGTAGTGGGGTTGAGGACGCAGTATTTT. V is TRBV11-2 and J is TRBJ2-3; no reliable D call. The CDR3 runs to 13 residues. V was clipped by 6 bases and J by 9 bases, with 16 bases between them. CDR1 and CDR2 from the germline V gene are SGHAT and FQNNGV.

This chain connects TRBV5-1 to TRBJ2-3, with D possibly matching TRBD1 (6 bases). This CDR3 contains 17 residues. V was pared by 1 base and J by 2 bases, with 17 bases between. Germline V CDR1 and CDR2: SGHRS, YFSETQ. CDR3 in amino acids: CASSLSPQQGITDTQYF. CDR3 in DNA: TGCGCCAGCAGCTTGTCCCCTCAACAGGGAATCACAGATACGCAGTATTTT. Full variable domain (missing parts from reference TRBV5-1 and TRBJ2-3): KAGVTQTPRYLIKTRGQQVTLSCSPISGHRSVSWYQQTPGQGLQFLFEYFSETQRNKGNFPGRFSGRQFSNSRSEMNVSTLELGDSALYLCASSLSPQQGITDTQYFGPGTRLTVL.

The rearrangement links TRBV7-9 to TRBJ2-7, with 7 nucleotides matching TRBD1. The trim removed 5 bases at V and 9 bases at J, leaving 19 bases unmatched. The germline gives CDR1 SEHNR, CDR2 FQNEAQ (reference sequence). The CDR3 length is 16 residues. In nucleotides, the CDR3 is TGTGCCAGCAGCCAACACACCTCCGGGGACAGCAGGATGCAGTACTTC. Its protein product is CASSQHTSGDSRMQYF.

The chain has TRBV2 and TRBJ2-7; D may be TRBD1 (6 bases). Germline CDR1 is SNHLY and CDR2 is FYNNEI. The length of the CDR3 is 13 residues. Trimming left V 5 bases short and J 6 bases short, with 14 bases between. CDR3: CASSKSGVGEQYF. The CDR3 nucleotides are TGTGCCAGCAGTAAATCAGGGGTCGGCGAGCAGTACTTC. Complete variable domain (other parts from reference TRBV2 and TRBJ2-7): EPEVTQTPSHQVTQMGQEVILRCVPISNHLYFYWYRQILGQKVEFLVSFYNNEISEKSEIFDDQFSVERPDGSNFTLKIRSTKLEDSAMYFCASSKSGVGEQYFGPGTRLTVT.

The chain uses TRBV28 and TRBJ1-5, with D tentatively TRBD1 (5 bases). The CDR3 contains 16 residues. Germline CDR1 reads MDHEN; CDR2 reads SYDVKM. With 5 bases removed from V and 4 bases from J, the gap between germline ends came to 18 bases. Here the CDR3 DNA reads TGTGCCAGCAGTCTCCGGGGCCTGGGGCTTAATCAGCCCCAGCATTTT. Translating it yields CASSLRGLGLNQPQHF. Variable domain in full (rest from reference TRBV28 and TRBJ1-5): DVKVTQSSRYLVKRTGEKVFLECVQDMDHENMFWYRQDPGLGLRLIYFSYDVKMKEKGDIPEGYSVSREKKERFSLILESASTNQTSMYLCASSLRGLGLNQPQHFGDGTRLSIL.

The chain employs TRBV6-5 and TRBJ1-1, with D possibly TRBD1 on 6 matching bases. The germline V gene encodes CDR1 MNHEY and CDR2 SVGAGI. The CDR3 runs 15 residues. The V end lost 0 bases, the J end lost 7 bases, and 15 bases lay between the germline ends. In nucleotides, the CDR3 is TGTGCCAGCAGTTACTCGATTCTGGGGGCCGGTGAAGCTTTCTTT. As protein: CASSYSILGAGEAFF.

The chain has TRBV5-4 and TRBJ2-7, with TRBD2 matching over 7 bases. The CDR3 is 15 residues long. Trimming at V came to 3 bases and at J to 1 base, leaving 7 bases not matched to a gene. The germline CDR1 and CDR2 sequences are SGHNT and YYREEE (reference sequence). CDR3 in amino acids: CASSSYSGDSYEQYF. The CDR3, as DNA: TGTGCCAGCAGCTCGTACAGCGGGGATTCCTACGAGCAGTACTTC. The full variable domain, rest sourced from reference TRBV5-4 and TRBJ2-7, is ETGVTQSPTHLIKTRGQQVTLRCSSQSGHNTVSWYQQALGQGPQFIFQYYREEENGRGNFPPRFSGLQFPNYSSELNVNALELDDSALYLCASSSYSGDSYEQYFGPGTRLTVT.

CDR3 loop: CASSDDRAPGELFF. The CDR3 bases are TGTGCCAGCAGCGACGACAGGGCCCCCGGGGAGCTGTTTTTT. The V and J genes are TRBV9 and TRBJ2-2; 7 bases are shared with TRBD1. Germline CDR1 SGDLS, CDR2 YYNGEE. V was pared by 3 bases and J by 6 bases, with 5 bases of the junction left unmatched. The length of the CDR3 is 14 residues.

This clone was detected only once. The chain joins TRBV14 to TRBJ1-4; D is undetermined. The CDR3 is 15 amino acids. Deletions cut 3 bases from V and 0 bases from J, with 8 bases between. Germline V gene lookup returns CDR1 SGHDN and CDR2 FVKESK. The CDR3 region is CASSHGRPTNEKLFF. The CDR3 DNA is TGTGCCAGCAGCCACGGGAGACCAACTAATGAAAAACTGTTTTTT.

The chain couples TRBV7-7 to TRBJ2-2; D is unresolved. The CDR3 is made up of 16 amino acids. From germline, CDR1 is SSHAT and CDR2 FNYEAQ (reference sequence). V was cut by 5 bases and J by 4 bases, with 17 bases left in between. CDR3 in DNA: TGTGCCAGCAGCCCGCGACCCGGGTTCGTCACCGGGGAGCTGTTTTTT. Residues: CASSPRPGFVTGELFF.

V usage is TRBV18 and J usage is TRBJ1-2; D is undetermined. V lost 2 bases and J 6 bases, leaving 7 bases between the germline ends. This CDR3 is 12 amino acids long. Germline CDR1 reads KGHSH; CDR2 reads LQKENI. Here the CDR3 DNA reads TGTGCCAGCTCACCATTCGAGGATGGCTACACCTTC. Protein: CASSPFEDGYTF. Based on the CDR3 plus reference TRBV18 and TRBJ1-2, the full variable domain is NAGVMQNPRHLVRRRGQEARLRCSPMKGHSHVYWYRQLPEEGLKFMVYLQKENIIDESGMPKERFSAEFPKEGPSILRIQQVVRGDSAAYFCASSPFEDGYTFGSGTRLTVV.

The rearrangement links TRBV2 to TRBJ2-5, with 7 positions matching TRBD1. V dropped 0 bases and J dropped 2; count of bases not matched to a gene: 12. Germline lookup yields CDR1 SNHLY and CDR2 FYNNEI. This CDR3 has 18 residues. In nucleotides, the CDR3 is TGTGCCAGCAGTGAAGCGCCACTATTAGCAGGGGGTCAAGAGACCCAGTACTTC. Encoded protein: CASSEAPLLAGGQETQYF.

The chain joins TRBV5-1 to TRBJ1-1; maybe TRBD1 (5 bases). Trimming took off 2 bases at V and 6 bases at J, with 14 bases between the two ends. The CDR3 is made up of 14 amino acids. Looked up from germline, CDR1 is SGHRS and CDR2 is YFSETQ. CDR3 sequence (DNA): TGCGCCAGCAGCTTCGTTTCAGGGAAGCCTGAAGCTTTCTTT. This translates into CASSFVSGKPEAFF.

The CDR3 spells CASKGRNQPQHF. DNA of the CDR3: TGTGCCAGCAAGGGAAGGAATCAGCCCCAGCATTTT. The genes are TRBV6-1 and TRBJ1-5; D gene uncertain. The CDR3 totals 12 residues. Germline V lookup: CDR1 MNHNS, CDR2 SASEGT. V shed 7 bases and J shed 4 bases, with 8 bases lying between them.

This CDR3 reads CASSRAGQGGYEQYF. The CDR3 DNA is TGTGCCAGCAGCAGGGCGGGACAGGGCGGCTACGAGCAGTACTTC. The V call is TRBV5-5, the J call TRBJ2-7; 9 bases align to TRBD1. Germline trimming cut 4 bases from V and 3 bases from J; bases unmatched to any gene: 8. This CDR3 comprises 15 residues. CDR1 SGHKS and CDR2 YYEKEE come from the germline V gene (reference sequence).